The rows below give T cell receptor beta chains drawn from one sample of a study of cytomegalovirus exposure and HLA in healthy donors. The assay was immunoSEQ multiplex PCR, and TCRdb's table has in-frame clones only and misses some. Seen here are 100,000 to 120,000 clones, 82% observed once, and the top ten hold roughly 2.5%. Sequencing used PBMCs. Source of these receptors: a woman younger than 30 in good health and CMV-seronegative. Each CDR3 is given with its conserved first and last residue. A D gene is named only where the DNA matches it firmly. Where a row states a size, it is once, few, many or the class of an expanded clone; other rows omit it.

D gene	clone size	V gene	J gene	CDR3 protein	CDR3 DNA
TRBD1	.	TRBV28	TRBJ2-3	CASIWGSRGPLVKLADTQYF	TGTGCCAGCATATGGGGTAGTAGGGGGCCCCTAGTGAAACTAGCAGATACGCAGTATTTT
.	.	TRBV10-1	TRBJ2-3	CASSGTSTDTQYF	TGCGCCAGCAGTGGGACTTCCACAGATACGCAGTATTTT
.	once	TRBV4-3	TRBJ1-2	CASSQVGQYGYTF	TGCGCCAGCAGCCAAGTGGGCCAGTATGGCTACACCTTC
TRBD2	.	TRBV28	TRBJ2-3	CASRAGGSMTDTQYF	TGTGCCAGCAGGGCAGGCGGGAGTATGACAGATACGCAGTATTTT
.	.	TRBV4-1	TRBJ1-4	CASSRTGLEKLFF	TGCGCCAGCAGCCGAACAGGCCTTGAAAAACTGTTTTTT
.	.	TRBV20-1	TRBJ2-7	CSASYYEQYF	TGCAGTGCTAGTTATTACGAGCAGTACTTC
.	.	TRBV5-1	TRBJ2-1	CASSSAGDEQFF	TGCGCCAGCAGCTCCGCAGGTGATGAGCAGTTCTTC
.	.	TRBV7-2	TRBJ2-3	CASSFYLGRTDTQYF	TGTGCCAGCAGCTTTTATTTGGGGCGGACAGATACGCAGTATTTT
TRBD1	.	TRBV27	TRBJ1-2	CASSPYEAPRDRGEGYTF	TGTGCCAGCAGTCCCTATGAGGCACCCCGGGACAGGGGTGAAGGCTACACCTTC
.	.	TRBV7-2	TRBJ1-2	CASSLRGHPNYGYTF	TGTGCCAGCAGCTTACGTGGGCACCCAAACTATGGCTACACCTTC
.	.	TRBV2	TRBJ1-4	CASRKATINEKLFF	TGTGCCAGCAGGAAGGCAACTATTAATGAAAAACTGTTTTTT
.	.	TRBV7-2	TRBJ2-7	CASSPRFMDYEQYF	TGTGCCAGCAGCCCGAGGTTCATGGACTACGAGCAGTACTTC
.	.	TRBV7-9	TRBJ1-4	CASSPGDRRDNEKLFF	TGTGCCAGCAGCCCCGGCGACCGGAGGGATAATGAAAAACTGTTTTTT
TRBD2	.	TRBV7-9	TRBJ2-1	CASSEAAWREAEQFF	TGTGCCAGCAGCGAAGCCGCTTGGCGGGAGGCTGAGCAGTTCTTC
.	.	TRBV7-9	TRBJ1-4	CASSLAIIQPTNEKLFF	TGTGCCAGCAGCTTAGCGATAATACAGCCAACTAATGAAAAACTGTTTTTT
TRBD1	.	TRBV6-5	TRBJ2-7	CASIGTGPFYEQYF	TGTGCCAGCATCGGGACAGGGCCATTCTACGAGCAGTACTTC
TRBD2	.	TRBV19	TRBJ2-5	CASRPGGRETQYF	TGTGCCAGTAGACCGGGAGGGAGAGAGACCCAGTACTTC
TRBD1	.	TRBV4-1	TRBJ1-5	CASSQPGGEAQHF	TGCGCCAGCAGCCAACCAGGGGGCGAGGCCCAGCATTTT
.	once	TRBV7-2	TRBJ2-5	CASRVNPGLRGETQYF	TGTGCCAGCAGAGTTAATCCGGGACTCCGGGGAGAGACCCAGTACTTC
TRBD1	medium-sized	TRBV6-5	TRBJ1-2	CASSTRTGRVRGYTF	TGTGCCAGCAGTACCCGGACAGGGAGAGTTAGAGGCTACACCTTC
TRBD2	.	TRBV4-2	TRBJ2-3	CASSPGWGGRDRDTQYF	TGTGCCAGCAGCCCCGGTTGGGGAGGGCGGGATCGGGATACGCAGTATTTT
.	few	TRBV25-1	TRBJ1-3	CASSYGNTIYF	TGTGCCAGCAGTTATGGAAACACCATATATTTT
TRBD1	.	TRBV7-2	TRBJ1-1	CASSSTGGFLAFF	TGTGCCAGCAGCTCGACAGGGGGTTTTCTAGCTTTCTTT
.	once	TRBV9	TRBJ2-2	CASSGRPKTGPGELFF	TGTGCCAGCAGCGGACGCCCAAAGACAGGCCCCGGGGAGCTGTTTTTT
TRBD2	.	TRBV6-1	TRBJ2-5	CASSGDSGVGSETQYF	TGTGCCAGCAGTGGGGATAGCGGGGTGGGTAGTGAGACCCAGTACTTC
TRBD2	once	TRBV5-1	TRBJ2-3	CASSLATSGGPDTQYF	TGCGCCAGCAGCTTGGCCACTAGCGGGGGGCCAGATACGCAGTATTTT
TRBD2	.	TRBV27	TRBJ2-3	CASSLLKAGSTDTQYF	TGTGCCAGCAGTTTATTAAAAGCGGGGAGCACAGATACGCAGTATTTT
.	.	TRBV21-1	TRBJ2-3	CASSKNRADTQYF	TGTGCCAGCAGCAAAAACAGGGCAGATACGCAGTATTTT
TRBD2	.	TRBV4-1	TRBJ2-3	CASSHPTSGRADTQYF	TGCGCCAGCAGCCATCCGACTAGCGGGAGAGCAGATACGCAGTATTTT
.	.	TRBV2	TRBJ1-6	CASSEFGDRKGSPLHF	TGTGCCAGCAGTGAATTCGGAGATAGGAAAGGCTCACCCCTCCACTTT
.	.	TRBV9	TRBJ2-2	CASSVAGTLNTGELFF	TGTGCCAGCAGCGTTGCCGGGACACTGAACACCGGGGAGCTGTTTTTT
TRBD1	.	TRBV5-6	TRBJ1-1	CASSIRQGRTEAFF	TGTGCCAGCAGCATCCGACAGGGCCGGACTGAAGCTTTCTTT
TRBD1	.	TRBV6-6	TRBJ1-2	CASSRTGTAYGYTF	TGTGCCAGCAGTCGAACCGGGACAGCCTATGGCTACACCTTC
.	.	TRBV9	TRBJ1-2	CASSASTGTNYGYTF	TGTGCCAGCAGCGCCTCCACCGGGACAAACTATGGCTACACCTTC
.	.	TRBV14	TRBJ2-7	CASSQGAGNEQYF	TGTGCCAGCAGCCAAGGTGCGGGGAACGAGCAGTACTTC
TRBD1	.	TRBV7-6	TRBJ1-6	CASSLQLDRGNSPLHF	TGTGCCAGCAGCTTACAATTGGACAGGGGTAATTCACCCCTCCACTTT
TRBD2	.	TRBV19	TRBJ2-5	CASSIGLAGDFQETQYF	TGTGCCAGTAGTATCGGACTAGCGGGAGACTTCCAAGAGACCCAGTACTTC